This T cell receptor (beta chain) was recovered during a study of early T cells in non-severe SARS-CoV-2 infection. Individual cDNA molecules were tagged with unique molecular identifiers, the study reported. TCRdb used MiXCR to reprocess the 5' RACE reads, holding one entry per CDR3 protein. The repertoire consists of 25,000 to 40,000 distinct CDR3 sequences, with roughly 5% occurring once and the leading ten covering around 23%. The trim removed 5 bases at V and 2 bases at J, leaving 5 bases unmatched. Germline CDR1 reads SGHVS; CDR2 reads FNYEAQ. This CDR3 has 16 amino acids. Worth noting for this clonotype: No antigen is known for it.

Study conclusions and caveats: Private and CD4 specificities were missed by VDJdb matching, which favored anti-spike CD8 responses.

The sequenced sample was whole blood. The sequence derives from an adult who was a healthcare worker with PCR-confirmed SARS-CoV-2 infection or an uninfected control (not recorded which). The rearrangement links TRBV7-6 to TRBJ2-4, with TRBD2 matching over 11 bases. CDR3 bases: TGTGCCAGCAGCCCGCGGACTAGCGGGTCCAAAAACATTCAGTACTTC. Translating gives CASSPRTSGSKNIQYF.